One and the same sample provided the 28 T cell receptor beta chains below, sequenced in a study of blood T cell repertoires in COVID-19. Method: immunoSEQ multiplex PCR; TCRdb's copy keeps in-frame clones and lacks some. The repertoire includes about 250,000 clones, over 80% of them detected once, and 1.5% sits in the top ten. The sequencing input was peripheral blood. All receptors derive from a woman in her thirties or forties who had recovered from COVID-19.

The genes are TRBV27 and TRBJ1-1; TRBD1 is a possible D gene (6 bases). The CDR3 has 13 residues. Trimming left V 5 bases short and J 4 bases short, with 11 bases between. CDR1 is MNHEY, CDR2 SMNVEV, per germline (reference sequence). The CDR3: CASSRGGGTEAFF. CDR3 nucleotides: TGTGCCAGCAGTAGGGGAGGGGGCACTGAAGCTTTCTTT.

The V and J genes are TRBV30 and TRBJ1-1; TRBD1 matches at 7 bases. Germline V CDR1 and CDR2: GTSNPN, SVGIG (reference sequence). The CDR3 is 15 residues long. V was clipped by 0 bases and J by 5 bases; unmatched bases: 9. DNA for the CDR3: TGTGCCTGGAGTGTCCGGGACAGAAAGTGGACTGAAGCTTTCTTT. Translated: CAWSVRDRKWTEAFF.

The V and J genes are TRBV9 and TRBJ2-1; 8 nucleotides agree with TRBD2. V lost 4 bases and J lost 3; bases outside the gene matches: 6. This CDR3 is 15 amino acids long. Germline V CDR1 and CDR2: SGDLS, YYNGEE. The CDR3, as DNA: TGTGCCAGCAGCTTCACGGGGGGGCACTACAATGAGCAGTTCTTC. Protein product: CASSFTGGHYNEQFF.

J is TRBJ1-5 and V is TRBV4-1; possibly TRBD1 for D (6 bases). The length of the CDR3 is 21 residues. CDR1 and CDR2 (germline): MGHRA, YSYEKL. V was clipped by 1 base and J by 2 bases, with 27 bases between them. CDR3 protein: CASSQATLRGGHLPGNQPQHF. CDR3 coding DNA: TGCGCCAGCAGCCAAGCCACCTTACGCGGGGGACACCTCCCCGGCAATCAGCCCCAGCATTTT.

In DNA, the CDR3 is TGCGCCAGCAGCCCCCGAAGGACAGGGGGGACCAATGAGCAGTTCTTC. Residues: CASSPRRTGGTNEQFF. This sequence joins TRBV5-1 and TRBJ2-1; 10 bases line up with TRBD1. Trimming at V came to 4 bases and at J to 6 bases, leaving 10 bases not matched to a gene. Germline lookup yields CDR1 SGHRS and CDR2 YFSETQ. The CDR3 has 16 residues.

V usage is TRBV3-1 (or the pseudogene TRBV3-2) and J usage is TRBJ2-7; D might be TRBD2 (5 bases). The V end was cut by 5 bases, the J end by 5 bases, with 16 bases between. This CDR3 region has 14 residues. CDR1 is LGHDT and CDR2 is YNNKEL in the germline V gene (reference sequence). The CDR3: CASSNPSTGDEQYF. The DNA for the CDR3 is TGTGCCAGCAGCAACCCCTCCACCGGGGACGAGCAGTACTTC.

J is TRBJ1-2 and V is TRBV12-3 or TRBV12-4, with TRBD1 matching 8 bases. This CDR3 has 13 amino acids. The V and J ends lost 6 bases and 8 bases, in that order; junction bases with no gene match: 8. The CDR3: CASSYTGGGGYTF. CDR3 bases: TGTGCCAGCAGCTACACAGGGGGAGGGGGCTACACCTTC.

The V and J genes are TRBV6-1 and TRBJ1-2, with 8 positions matching TRBD1. In germline, CDR1 is MNHNS, CDR2 SASEGT. V shed 2 bases, J shed 7 bases, and the junction held 9 bases outside the gene matches. There are 15 residues in the CDR3. The CDR3 DNA reads TGTGCCAGCAGTGAAAGACAGGGGTCAGTCCGTGGCTACACCTTC. This encodes CASSERQGSVRGYTF.

The J gene is TRBJ1-1, the V gene TRBV18; weak D call: TRBD1 (6 bases). The CDR3 is 14 amino acids. The germline gives CDR1 KGHSH, CDR2 LQKENI. V lost 1 base and J 1 base, leaving 7 bases between the germline ends. The CDR3: CASSPLGQNTEAFF. In DNA, the CDR3 is TGTGCCAGCTCACCACTGGGACAGAACACTGAAGCTTTCTTT.

The chain is built from TRBV30 and TRBJ2-3, with 9 bases fitting TRBD2. V lost 0 bases and J lost 6; bases outside the gene matches: 4. The CDR3 is 14 amino acids. CDR1 GTSNPN and CDR2 SVGIG come from the germline V gene (reference sequence). CDR3: CAWSVRGGGDTQYF. Written as DNA, the CDR3 is TGTGCCTGGAGTGTGCGGGGGGGCGGCGATACGCAGTATTTT.

This chain's CDR3 is CATSAGGLGYTF. In DNA, the CDR3 is TGTGCCACCAGTGCGGGGGGGCTTGGCTACACCTTC. The V and J genes are TRBV24-1 and TRBJ1-2, with D maybe TRBD1 (6 bases). Germline CDR1 and CDR2: KGHDR and SFDVKD. Trimming left V 5 bases short and J 7 bases short, with 10 bases between. The CDR3 loop spans 12 amino acids.

This clone came up once. In DNA form, the CDR3 reads TGTGCCAGCAGCCTAGATAGGGAGACCCAGTACTTC. Translated, it gives CASSLDRETQYF. The V and J genes are TRBV5-4 and TRBJ2-5; no clear D. Trimming left V 4 bases short and J 5 bases short, with 9 bases between. CDR1 is SGHNT, CDR2 YYREEE, per germline (reference sequence). The CDR3 runs 12 residues.

The chain is built from TRBV5-4 and TRBJ2-7; 8 positions match TRBD1. Germline lookup yields CDR1 SGHNT and CDR2 YYREEE (reference sequence). Trimming removed 4 bases from V and 2 bases from J; junction bases left unmatched: 5. The CDR3 spans 14 residues. CDR3 loop: CASSPGTGAYEQYF. The CDR3 bases are TGTGCCAGCAGCCCGGGGACAGGTGCCTACGAGCAGTACTTC. The full variable domain, in which reference TRBV5-4 and TRBJ2-7 provide the parts outside the CDR3, is ETGVTQSPTHLIKTRGQQVTLRCSSQSGHNTVSWYQQALGQGPQFIFQYYREEENGRGNFPPRFSGLQFPNYSSELNVNALELDDSALYLCASSPGTGAYEQYFGPGTRLTVT.

The CDR3 region has the DNA TGTGCCAGTAGTATATCCGGACATAACGAGCAGTACTTC. Translation: CASSISGHNEQYF. V and J are TRBV19 and TRBJ2-7, with TRBD1 as a possible D gene (5 bases). V lost 2 bases to trimming and J lost 5 bases, with 10 bases between them. The CDR3 runs 13 residues. In germline, CDR1 is LNHDA, CDR2 SQIVND (reference sequence).

This chain connects TRBV7-9 to TRBJ2-1; TRBD2 might be the D (5 bases). Trimming shortened V by 5 bases and J by 2 bases, and 7 bases separated the two germline ends. The CDR3 consists of 13 residues. Per germline, CDR1 SEHNR and CDR2 FQNEAQ (reference sequence). In nucleotides, the CDR3 is TGTGCCAGCAGCCCGGGAACCTACAATGAGCAGTTCTTC. Translating it yields CASSPGTYNEQFF.

This chain connects TRBV28 to TRBJ2-3; D possibly corresponds to TRBD1 (6 bases). The CDR3 sequence is 13 residues long. The V and J ends lost 6 bases and 3 bases respectively, with 10 bases between them. Looked up from germline, CDR1 is MDHEN and CDR2 is SYDVKM. The CDR3 sequence is CASRLQGTDTQYF. The CDR3 nucleotides are TGTGCCAGCAGACTTCAGGGGACAGATACGCAGTATTTT.

The V gene is TRBV3-1 (or the pseudogene TRBV3-2), the J gene TRBJ2-7, with a tentative D call TRBD2 (5 bases). Germline V gene lookup returns CDR1 LGHDT and CDR2 YNNKEL (reference sequence). Trimming shortened V by 3 bases and J by 0 bases, and 12 bases separated the two germline ends. The CDR3 sequence is 15 residues long. DNA for the CDR3: TGTGCCAGCAGCCACGGACTGGGGAGCTCCTACGAGCAGTACTTC. As protein: CASSHGLGSSYEQYF.

The rearrangement joins TRBV5-1 to TRBJ1-4; D remains ambiguous. This CDR3 has 15 residues. Trimming took off 1 base at V and 0 bases at J, with 7 bases between the two ends. The germline gives CDR1 SGHRS, CDR2 YFSETQ. The CDR3 loop is CASSLMRATNEKLFF. In DNA form, the CDR3 reads TGCGCCAGCAGCTTGATGAGGGCAACTAATGAAAAACTGTTTTTT.

This chain uses TRBV5-4 with TRBJ1-1; 7 bases align to TRBD1. Germline V lookup: CDR1 SGHNT, CDR2 YYREEE (reference sequence). This CDR3 comprises 15 residues. The ends lost 1 base at V and 11 bases at J; junction bases unmatched: 14. CDR3 amino acids: CASSLSVGQADRAFF. DNA of the CDR3: TGTGCCAGCAGCTTGTCTGTTGGACAGGCTGACCGGGCTTTCTTT.

The gene calls are TRBV7-2 and TRBJ2-5, with TRBD2 matching over 11 bases. J gave up 1 base and V 1 base, and 8 bases lay outside the gene matches. Germline-derived CDR1 and CDR2 are SGHTA and FQGNSA. This CDR3 comprises 18 residues. CDR3 bases: TGTGCCAGCAGCTTAGTAACTAGCGGGGGCCCCACCCAAGAGACCCAGTACTTC. Its translation: CASSLVTSGGPTQETQYF. Based on the CDR3 plus reference TRBV7-2 and TRBJ2-5, the full variable domain is GAGVSQSPSNKVTEKGKDVELRCDPISGHTALYWYRQSLGQGLEFLIYFQGNSAPDKSGLPSDRFSAERTGGSVSTLTIQRTQQEDSAVYLCASSLVTSGGPTQETQYFGPGTRLLVL.

In its sample, this clone was seen a few times. The chain carries TRBV7-2 and TRBJ2-1, with a possible D match to TRBD1 (5 bases). Germline V lookup: CDR1 SGHTA, CDR2 FQGNSA. The V end lost 5 bases, the J end lost 0 bases, and 11 bases lay between the germline ends. The CDR3 extends over 15 amino acids. In DNA form, the CDR3 reads TGTGCCAGCAGCCTGACAGCCATCTCCTACAATGAGCAGTTCTTC. Protein: CASSLTAISYNEQFF.

In regard to this clone: The sample holds other DNA sequences that translate to the same CDR3. The chain has TRBV2 and TRBJ2-6, with D uncertain. V lost 5 bases, J lost 0 bases, and 5 bases lay in between. This CDR3 comprises 14 residues. Germline CDR1 reads SNHLY; CDR2 reads FYNNEI. CDR3 in DNA: TGTGCCAGCAGTTCTAGCTCTGGGGCCAACGTCCTGACTTTC. This encodes CASSSSSGANVLTF.

The chain links TRBV14 to TRBJ1-1; D may be TRBD1 (5 bases). V lost 6 bases and J 1 base, leaving 30 bases between the germline ends. Germline CDR1 SGHDN, CDR2 FVKESK. This CDR3 comprises 20 residues. The chain's CDR3 is CASSLYRDAKKREGNTEAFF. For the CDR3, the DNA is TGTGCCAGCAGTCTTTACCGGGACGCAAAGAAAAGGGAGGGGAACACTGAAGCTTTCTTT.

The V call is TRBV6-6, the J call TRBJ1-4, with a tentative D call TRBD1 (5 bases). Germline values: CDR1 MNHNY, CDR2 SVGAGI (reference sequence). V gave up 7 bases and J gave up 7 bases, with 16 bases separating them. This CDR3 has 14 amino acids. The DNA of the CDR3 is TGTGCCAGCATTACCGGACCGGGGGGTGAAAAACTGTTTTTT. This codes for CASITGPGGEKLFF.

The chain recombines TRBV5-1 with TRBJ2-5, with a possible D match to TRBD2 (5 bases). This CDR3 region has 14 residues. CDR1 SGHRS and CDR2 YFSETQ come from the germline V gene. Trimming took off 2 bases at V and 5 bases at J, with 13 bases between the two ends. The CDR3 here is CASSFDGAEETQYF. Here the CDR3 DNA reads TGCGCCAGCAGCTTCGATGGAGCGGAGGAGACCCAGTACTTC.

This chain connects TRBV24-1 to TRBJ1-2; D possibly corresponds to TRBD1 (5 bases). Trimming stripped 4 bases from V and 4 bases from J, with 12 bases between. This CDR3 is built from 14 residues. Germline V gene lookup returns CDR1 KGHDR and CDR2 SFDVKD. The CDR3 DNA reads as TGTGCCACCAGTGACCGGCGACAGAGCTATGGCTACACCTTC. Translated, it gives CATSDRRQSYGYTF.

The chain uses TRBV18 and TRBJ1-5, with TRBD1 as a possible D gene (5 bases). This CDR3 has 15 residues. CDR1 and CDR2 (germline): KGHSH, LQKENI. V shed 5 bases and J shed 0 bases, with 11 bases lying between them. The CDR3 is CASSTRDYSNQPQHF. The CDR3 DNA reads as TGTGCCAGCTCAACCAGGGATTATAGCAATCAGCCCCAGCATTTT.

V usage is TRBV6-2 or TRBV6-3 and J usage is TRBJ1-3, with D possibly being TRBD1 (5 bases). Germline V lookup: CDR1 MNHEY, CDR2 SVGEGT. There are 15 residues in the CDR3. Trimming cost V 0 bases and J 8 bases, with 14 bases left between them. CDR3 in amino acids: CASSYSDIRLYTIYF. The CDR3 DNA follows: TGTGCCAGCAGTTACTCGGACATACGGTTATACACCATATATTTT.